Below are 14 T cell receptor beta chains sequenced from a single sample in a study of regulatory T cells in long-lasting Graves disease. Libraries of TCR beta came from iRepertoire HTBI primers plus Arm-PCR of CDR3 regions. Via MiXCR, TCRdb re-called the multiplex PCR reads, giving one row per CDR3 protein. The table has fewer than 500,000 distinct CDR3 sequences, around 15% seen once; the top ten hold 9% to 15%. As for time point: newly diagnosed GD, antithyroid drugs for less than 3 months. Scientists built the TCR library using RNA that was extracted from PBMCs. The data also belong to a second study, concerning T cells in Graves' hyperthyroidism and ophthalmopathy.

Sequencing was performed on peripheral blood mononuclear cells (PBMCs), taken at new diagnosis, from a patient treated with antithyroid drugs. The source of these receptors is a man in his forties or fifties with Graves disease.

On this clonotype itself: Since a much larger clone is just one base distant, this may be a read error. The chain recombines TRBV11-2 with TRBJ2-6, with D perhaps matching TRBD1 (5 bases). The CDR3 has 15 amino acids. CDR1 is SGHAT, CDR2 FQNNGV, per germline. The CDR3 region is CASSLGLSGANILTF. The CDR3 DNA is TGTGCCAGCAGCTTAGGTCTCTCTGGGGCCAACATCCTGACTTTC.

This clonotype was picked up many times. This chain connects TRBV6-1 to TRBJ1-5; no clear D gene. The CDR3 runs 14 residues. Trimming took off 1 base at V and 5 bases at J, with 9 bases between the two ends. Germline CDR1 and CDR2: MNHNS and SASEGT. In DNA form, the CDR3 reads TGTGCCAGCAGTGAAGTGGACGGCCATCAGCCCCAGCATTTT. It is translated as CASSEVDGHQPQHF.

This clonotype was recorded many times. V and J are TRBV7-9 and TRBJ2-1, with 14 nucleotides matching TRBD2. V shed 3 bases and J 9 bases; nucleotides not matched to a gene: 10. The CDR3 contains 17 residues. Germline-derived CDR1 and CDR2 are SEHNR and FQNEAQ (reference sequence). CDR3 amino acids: CASSFVPTSGRAAEQFF. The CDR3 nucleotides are TGTGCCAGCAGCTTTGTCCCGACTAGCGGGAGGGCCGCTGAGCAGTTCTTC.

The DNA for the CDR3 is TGTGCCAGCAGTTTATATAGAACCTACGAGCAGTACTTC. This gives the protein CASSLYRTYEQYF. The rearrangement joins TRBV27 to TRBJ2-7; D is undetermined. CDR1 MNHEY and CDR2 SMNVEV come from the germline V gene (reference sequence). Between the trimmed V and J ends, which lost 1 base and 2 bases, there was a span of 6 bases. The CDR3 totals 13 residues.

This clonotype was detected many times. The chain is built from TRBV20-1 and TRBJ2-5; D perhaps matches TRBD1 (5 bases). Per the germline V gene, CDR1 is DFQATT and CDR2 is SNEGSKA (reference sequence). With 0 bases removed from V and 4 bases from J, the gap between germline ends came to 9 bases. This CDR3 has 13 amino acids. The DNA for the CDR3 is TGCAGTGCTAGAGATTTTAGGGGAGAGACCCAGTACTTC. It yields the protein CSARDFRGETQYF.

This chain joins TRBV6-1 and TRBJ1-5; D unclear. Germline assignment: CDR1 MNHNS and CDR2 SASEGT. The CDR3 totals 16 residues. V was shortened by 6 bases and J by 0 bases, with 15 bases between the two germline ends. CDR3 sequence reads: CASRAKGRISNQPQHF. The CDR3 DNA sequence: TGTGCCAGCAGAGCTAAAGGGCGGATTAGCAATCAGCCCCAGCATTTT.

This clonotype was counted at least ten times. This chain's CDR3 is CASSWGQGFGYTF. CDR3 nucleotides: TGTGCCAGCAGTTGGGGTCAGGGGTTTGGCTACACCTTC. The J gene is TRBJ1-2, the V gene TRBV12-3 or TRBV12-4, with D tentatively TRBD1 (6 bases). The V end was cut by 4 bases, the J end by 7 bases, with 13 bases between. The CDR3 totals 13 residues.

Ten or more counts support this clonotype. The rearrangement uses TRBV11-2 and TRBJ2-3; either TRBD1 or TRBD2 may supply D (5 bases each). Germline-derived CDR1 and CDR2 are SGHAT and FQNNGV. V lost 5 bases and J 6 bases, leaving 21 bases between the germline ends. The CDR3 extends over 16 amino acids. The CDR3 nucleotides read TGTGCCAGCAGCCCAGGGACCTCTCGGAGGTCGGATACGCAGTATTTT. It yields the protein CASSPGTSRRSDTQYF.

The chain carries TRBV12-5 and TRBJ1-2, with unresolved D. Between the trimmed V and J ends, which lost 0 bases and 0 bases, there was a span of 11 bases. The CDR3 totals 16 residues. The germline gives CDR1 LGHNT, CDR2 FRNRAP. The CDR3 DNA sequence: TGTGCTAGTGGTTTGGTACCCCGGCCTTCTAACTATGGCTACACCTTC. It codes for CASGLVPRPSNYGYTF.

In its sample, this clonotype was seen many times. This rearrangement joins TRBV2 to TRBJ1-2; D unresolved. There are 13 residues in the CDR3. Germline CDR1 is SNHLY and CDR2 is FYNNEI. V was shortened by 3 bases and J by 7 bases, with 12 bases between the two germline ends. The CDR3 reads CASSDIGLGGYTF. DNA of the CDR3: TGTGCCAGCAGTGACATAGGCCTCGGTGGCTACACCTTC.

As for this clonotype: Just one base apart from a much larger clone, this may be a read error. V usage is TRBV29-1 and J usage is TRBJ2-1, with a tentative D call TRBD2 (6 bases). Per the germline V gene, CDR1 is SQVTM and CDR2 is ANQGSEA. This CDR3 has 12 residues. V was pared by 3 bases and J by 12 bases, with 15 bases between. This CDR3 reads CSVEGGGDGQFF. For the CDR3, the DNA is TGCAGCGTTGAGGGGGGAGGCGATGGGCAGTTCTTC.

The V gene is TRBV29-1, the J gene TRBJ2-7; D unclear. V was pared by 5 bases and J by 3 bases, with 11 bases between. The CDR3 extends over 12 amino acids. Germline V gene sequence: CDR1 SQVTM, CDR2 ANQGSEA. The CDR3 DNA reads TGCAGCGTTCGGGTCCCGTACTACGAGCAGTACTTC. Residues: CSVRVPYYEQYF.

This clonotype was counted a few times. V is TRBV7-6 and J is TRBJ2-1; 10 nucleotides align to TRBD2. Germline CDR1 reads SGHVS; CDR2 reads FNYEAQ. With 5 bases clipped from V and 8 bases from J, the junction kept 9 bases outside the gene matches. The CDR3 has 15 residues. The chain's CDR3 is CASSQGTSVGDEQFF. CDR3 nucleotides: TGTGCCAGCAGCCAGGGGACTAGCGTTGGGGATGAGCAGTTCTTC.

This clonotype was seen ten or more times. For the CDR3, the DNA is TGTGCCAGCAGTCGGGGGCCGGGACTAGCGCTTTGGGACCACTACGAGCAGTACTTC. Encoded protein: CASSRGPGLALWDHYEQYF. The V gene is TRBV28, the J gene TRBJ2-7; 10 bases agree with TRBD2. Germline V gene data show CDR1 as MDHEN and CDR2 as SYDVKM. Trimming removed 5 bases from V and 3 bases from J; junction bases left unmatched: 19. The CDR3 consists of 19 residues.